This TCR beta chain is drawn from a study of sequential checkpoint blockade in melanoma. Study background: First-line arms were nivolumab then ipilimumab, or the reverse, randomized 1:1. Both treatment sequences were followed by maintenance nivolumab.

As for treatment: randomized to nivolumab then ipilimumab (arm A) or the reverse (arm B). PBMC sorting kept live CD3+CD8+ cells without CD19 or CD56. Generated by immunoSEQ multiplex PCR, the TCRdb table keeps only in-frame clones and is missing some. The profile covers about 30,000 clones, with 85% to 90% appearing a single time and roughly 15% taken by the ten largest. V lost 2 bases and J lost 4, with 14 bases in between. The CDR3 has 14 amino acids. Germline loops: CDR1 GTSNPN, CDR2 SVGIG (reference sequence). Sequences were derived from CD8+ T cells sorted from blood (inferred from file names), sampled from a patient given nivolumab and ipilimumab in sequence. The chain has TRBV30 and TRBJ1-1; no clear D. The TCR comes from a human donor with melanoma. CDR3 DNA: TGTGCCTGGAGTAAACCCCCTTGGCCCACTGAAGCTTTCTTT. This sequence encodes CAWSKPPWPTEAFF.